This T cell receptor beta chain was captured by sequencing in a study of prognosis after radiotherapy for stage I lung cancer. Study observations and caveats: Usage of the TRBV and TRBJ genes (in patients with versus without metastases) was reportedly different.

Two sampling time points were used, and about 5.9 milliliters of peripheral blood were drawn at each. Using two-round multiplex PCR, the authors amplified TCR beta CDR3 from genomic DNA. Initially, in first-round PCR, primers specific to each TRBV and TRBJ gene were used. Universal primers primed the second round of PCR. TCRdb reanalysed the multiplex PCR reads using MiXCR and keeps one entry per CDR3 protein. The sample yields some 19,000 distinct CDR3 sequences, 50% seen once. The germline V gene encodes CDR1 WSHSY and CDR2 SAAADI. This CDR3 is 15 amino acids long. Trimming at V came to 3 bases and at J to 2 bases, leaving 5 bases not matched to a gene. This clonotype was seen ten or more times. No antigen is known for it.

This clonotype originated in a donor of 50 years or more with non-small cell lung cancer. The chain employs TRBV10-2 and TRBJ2-3; 7 bases agree with TRBD2. Sequences were derived from PBMCs, sampled before or after stereotactic body radiation therapy (not recorded which). The CDR3 DNA follows: TGCGCCAGCAGTGACCAGGGACTACCCACAGATACGCAGTATTTT. It encodes CASSDQGLPTDTQYF.